The 16 T cell receptor beta chains in this list originate from one sample, sequenced in a study of T cell repertoires in cytomegalovirus infection. A single record per CDR3 protein comes from TCRdb applying MiXCR to the reads. This sample has about 360,000 distinct CDR3 sequences, with 18% found just once. Sequencing was carried out using PBMCs. These receptor sequences come from a human donor in good health (CMV status not recorded). Some clones in this sample may be carry-over from other donors' samples.

This clonotype was seen once. The chain links TRBV6-2 or TRBV6-3 to TRBJ2-5; the D gene is possibly TRBD1 (6 bases). Per germline, CDR1 MNHEY and CDR2 SVGEGT. The CDR3 runs to 17 residues. Trimming stripped 6 bases from V and 0 bases from J, with 20 bases between. The CDR3 region is CASRPAWGRSDQETQYF. The DNA for the CDR3 is TGTGCCAGCAGACCTGCCTGGGGGCGGAGCGACCAAGAGACCCAGTACTTC.

The genes are TRBV27 and TRBJ1-2, with a possible D match to TRBD1 (5 bases). Germline V CDR1 and CDR2: MNHEY, SMNVEV (reference sequence). Trimming shortened V by 7 bases and J by 9 bases, and 15 bases separated the two germline ends. The CDR3 totals 12 residues. The CDR3 protein is CASKGRGWRYTF. CDR3 in DNA: TGTGCCAGCAAGGGCCGGGGGTGGCGCTACACCTTC.

This clonotype was counted at least ten times. V usage is TRBV12-3 or TRBV12-4 and J usage is TRBJ2-5, with D possibly being TRBD1 (7 bases). This CDR3 is built from 13 residues. V lost 6 bases and J 5 bases, leaving 13 bases between the germline ends. CDR3 amino acids: CASRIAGGETQYF. Written as DNA, the CDR3 is TGTGCCAGCAGGATCGCAGGGGGGGAGACCCAGTACTTC.

The chain combines TRBV7-2 with TRBJ2-6, with TRBD2 identical over 8 bases. The CDR3 is made up of 17 amino acids. Germline V gives CDR1 SGHTA, CDR2 FQGNSA. V was pared by 3 bases and J by 1 base, with 5 bases of the junction left unmatched. CDR3 protein: CASSFSGTRSGANVLTF. The DNA for the CDR3 is TGTGCCAGCAGCTTTTCCGGGACTAGGTCTGGGGCCAACGTCCTGACTTTC.

Of note for this clonotype: One base away lies a much larger clone, so this may be a sequencing read error. J is TRBJ1-1 and V is TRBV11-2; no clear D gene. The CDR3 runs 13 residues. With 5 bases removed from V and 7 bases from J, the gap between germline ends came to 14 bases. Germline V gene lookup returns CDR1 SGHAT and CDR2 FQNNGV. The CDR3 nucleotides are TGTGCCAGCAGCCGACAAGCGGGGATTGAAGCTTTCTTT. It specifies CASSRQAGIEAFF.

The sample holds many counts of this clonotype. The chain couples TRBV7-8 to TRBJ1-2; 8 bases are shared with TRBD1. Germline V gene lookup returns CDR1 SGHVS and CDR2 FQNEAQ. After removal of 4 bases from V and 0 bases from J, the junction contained 19 bases not matched to a gene. This CDR3 contains 20 residues. The CDR3, as DNA: TGTGCCAGCAGCTCCCACTACAGTCGCAGGGGGCTCTTAGCTAACTATGGCTACACCTTC. Translating it yields CASSSHYSRRGLLANYGYTF.

This clonotype was seen at least ten times. This chain uses TRBV7-2 with TRBJ2-3; D not resolved. CDR3 length: 17 amino acids. With 1 base removed from V and 0 bases from J, the gap between germline ends came to 14 bases. Germline V gene lookup returns CDR1 SGHTA and CDR2 FQGNSA. As DNA, the CDR3 is TGTGCCAGCAGCTTAGGGTGGGTTGGACCTAGCACAGATACGCAGTATTTT. It is translated as CASSLGWVGPSTDTQYF.

This clonotype was recorded at least ten times. V and J are TRBV7-2 and TRBJ2-7; TRBD2 matches 8 bases. Germline V gene sequence: CDR1 SGHTA, CDR2 FQGNSA. The CDR3 length is 15 residues. After removal of 1 base from V and 3 bases from J, the junction contained 5 bases not matched to a gene. The CDR3 nucleotides read TGTGCCAGCAGCTTAGACGGGAGGGCCGTCTACGAGCAGTACTTC. Translated: CASSLDGRAVYEQYF.

This chain connects TRBV29-1 to TRBJ1-1; unclear D gene. V was clipped by 3 bases and J by 3 bases, with 11 bases between them. CDR3 length: 13 residues. The V gene's germline CDR1 is SQVTM and CDR2 ANQGSEA. CDR3 region: CSVDPSRDTEAFF. CDR3 DNA: TGCAGCGTTGATCCCAGTCGGGACACTGAAGCTTTCTTT.

This clonotype appeared many times. The genes are TRBV7-2 and TRBJ2-7; D gene ambiguous. Trimming removed 5 bases at V and 4 bases at J, with 12 bases between. CDR1 SGHTA and CDR2 FQGNSA come from the germline V gene. The CDR3 spans 13 residues. CDR3 sequence: CASSHPLSYEQYF. CDR3 nucleotide sequence: TGTGCCAGCAGCCACCCCCTTAGTTACGAGCAGTACTTC.

This clonotype was found many times. The chain combines TRBV7-8 with TRBJ2-5; D is unclear. V was clipped by 1 base and J by 9 bases, with 6 bases between them. This CDR3 region has 11 residues. From germline, CDR1 is SGHVS and CDR2 FQNEAQ. The CDR3 spells CASSLGRAQYF. The CDR3, as DNA: TGTGCCAGCAGCTTAGGTCGAGCCCAGTACTTC.

This clonotype was detected ten times or more. The genes are TRBV7-2 and TRBJ1-5, with a tentative D call TRBD1 (5 bases). Trimming removed 5 bases from V and 9 bases from J, with 8 bases in between. Looked up from germline, CDR1 is SGHTA and CDR2 is FQGNSA. This CDR3 is 11 amino acids long. This CDR3 reads CASSLTGPQHF. CDR3 nucleotides: TGTGCCAGCAGCCTCACAGGGCCCCAGCATTTT.

The table lists this clonotype with a few counts. V is TRBV10-1 and J is TRBJ2-1, with D perhaps TRBD1 or TRBD2 (5 bases each). Germline assignment: CDR1 WNHNN and CDR2 SYGVQD (reference sequence). The length of the CDR3 is 13 residues. V lost 6 bases and J lost 5, with 11 bases in between. The CDR3 region has the DNA TGCGCCAGCAGCTCCGGGACCAACAATGAGCAGTTCTTC. Translation gives CASSSGTNNEQFF.

This clonotype has just a few counts. The chain links TRBV4-3 to TRBJ2-3, with a tentative D call TRBD1 (5 bases). Trimming cost V 1 base and J 2 bases, with 10 bases left between them. This CDR3 has 15 residues. Germline V gives CDR1 LGHNA, CDR2 YSLEER. CDR3 loop: CASSQVHRNTDTQYF. In DNA form, the CDR3 reads TGCGCCAGCAGCCAAGTCCACAGGAACACAGATACGCAGTATTTT.

The chain is built from TRBV10-2 and TRBJ2-1, with no clear D. CDR1 is WSHSY and CDR2 is SAAADI in the germline V gene. The CDR3 has 14 amino acids. Trimming shortened V by 2 bases and J by 8 bases, and 13 bases separated the two germline ends. DNA of the CDR3: TGCGCCAGCAGTGAGAGCTACCTGTTGGATGAGCAGTTCTTC. Its translation is CASSESYLLDEQFF.

With respect to this clonotype: Being one base from a much bigger clone, this may be a read error. This CDR3 is missing its conserved last phenylalanine or tryptophan, likely due to a read error. This sequence joins TRBV7-2 and TRBJ1-2; D is unresolved. Trimming cost V 1 base and J 4 bases, with 13 bases left between them. The CDR3 length is 15 residues. Looked up from germline, CDR1 is SGHTA and CDR2 is FQGNSA. The CDR3 reads CASSLGSPGLYGYTI. CDR3 coding DNA: TGTGCCAGCAGCTTAGGAAGCCCGGGTCTCTATGGCTACACCATC.